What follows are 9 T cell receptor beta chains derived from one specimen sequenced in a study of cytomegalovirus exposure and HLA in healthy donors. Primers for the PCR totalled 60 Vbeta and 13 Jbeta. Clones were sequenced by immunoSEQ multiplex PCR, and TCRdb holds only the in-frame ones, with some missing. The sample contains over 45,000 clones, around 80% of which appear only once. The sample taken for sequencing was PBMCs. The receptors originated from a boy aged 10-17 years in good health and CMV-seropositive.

CDR3 sequence (DNA): TGTGCCACCAGCGCGAACTCCTACAATGAGCAGTTCTTC. Protein: CATSANSYNEQFF. J is TRBJ2-1 and V is TRBV15; D ambiguous. V lost 5 bases and J lost 0, with 5 bases in between. The CDR3 is 13 residues long. Per the germline V gene, CDR1 is LNHNV and CDR2 is YYDKDF (reference sequence). Using reference TRBV15 and TRBJ2-1 for the parts outside the CDR3, the full variable domain is DAMVIQNPRYQVTQFGKPVTLSCSQTLNHNVMYWYQQKSSQAPKLLFHYYDKDFNNEADTPDNFQSRRPNTSFCFLDIRSPGLGDTAMYLCATSANSYNEQFFGPGTRLTVL.

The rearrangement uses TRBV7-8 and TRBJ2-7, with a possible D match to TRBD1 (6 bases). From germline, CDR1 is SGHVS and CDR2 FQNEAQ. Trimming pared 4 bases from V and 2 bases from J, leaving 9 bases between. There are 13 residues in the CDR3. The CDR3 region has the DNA TGTGCCAGCAGCTCTCGGACAGCCTACGAGCAGTACTTC. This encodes CASSSRTAYEQYF.

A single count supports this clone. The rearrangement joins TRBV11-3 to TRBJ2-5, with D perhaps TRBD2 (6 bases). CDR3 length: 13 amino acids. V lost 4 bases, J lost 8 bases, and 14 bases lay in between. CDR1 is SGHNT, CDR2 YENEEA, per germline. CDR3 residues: CASSSNRDSTQYF. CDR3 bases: TGTGCCAGCAGCTCCAACCGGGACTCAACCCAGTACTTC.

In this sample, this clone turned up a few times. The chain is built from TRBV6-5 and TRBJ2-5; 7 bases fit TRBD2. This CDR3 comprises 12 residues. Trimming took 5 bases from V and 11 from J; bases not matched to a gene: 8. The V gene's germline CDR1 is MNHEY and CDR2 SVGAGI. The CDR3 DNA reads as TGTGCCAGCAGTGGTGTACGGGGAGGGCAGTACTTC. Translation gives CASSGVRGGQYF.

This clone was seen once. The CDR3, as DNA: TGCAGCGTTACTGGACGGGATTATGGCTACACCTTC. It codes for CSVTGRDYGYTF. The chain has TRBV29-1 and TRBJ1-2; D is unclear. CDR3 length: 12 amino acids. From germline, CDR1 is SQVTM and CDR2 ANQGSEA. V was cut by 5 bases and J by 5 bases, with 12 bases left in between.

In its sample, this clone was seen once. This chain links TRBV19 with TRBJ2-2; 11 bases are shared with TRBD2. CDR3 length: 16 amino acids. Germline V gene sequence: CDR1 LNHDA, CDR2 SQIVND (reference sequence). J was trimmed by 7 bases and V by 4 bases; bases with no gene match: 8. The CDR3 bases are TGTGCCAGTAGTAGCCGACTAGCGGGGAGGATCGGGGAGCTGTTTTTT. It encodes CASSSRLAGRIGELFF.

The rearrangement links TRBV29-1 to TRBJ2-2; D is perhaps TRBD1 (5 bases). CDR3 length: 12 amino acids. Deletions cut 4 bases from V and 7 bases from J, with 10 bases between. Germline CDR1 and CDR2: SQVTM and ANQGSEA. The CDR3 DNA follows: TGCAGCGTTGCTCAGGGTGTCGGGGAGCTGTTTTTT. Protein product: CSVAQGVGELFF.

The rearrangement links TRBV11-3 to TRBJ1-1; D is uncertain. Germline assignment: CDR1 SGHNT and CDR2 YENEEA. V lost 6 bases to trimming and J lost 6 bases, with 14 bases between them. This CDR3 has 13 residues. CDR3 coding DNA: TGTGCCAGCAGTTCTTTCCGCCAGTCTGAAGCTTTCTTT. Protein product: CASSSFRQSEAFF. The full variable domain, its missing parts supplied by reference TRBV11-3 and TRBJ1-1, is EAGVVQSPRYKIIEKKQPVAFWCNPISGHNTLYWYLQNLGQGPELLIRYENEEAVDDSQLPKDRFSAERLKGVDSTLKIQPAELGDSAVYLCASSSFRQSEAFFGQGTRLTVV.

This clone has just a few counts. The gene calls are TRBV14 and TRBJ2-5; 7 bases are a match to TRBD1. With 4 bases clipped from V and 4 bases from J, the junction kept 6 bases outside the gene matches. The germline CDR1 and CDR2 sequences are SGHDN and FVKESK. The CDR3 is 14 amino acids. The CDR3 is CASSRSGGRETQYF. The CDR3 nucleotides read TGTGCCAGCAGCCGGTCAGGGGGAAGAGAGACCCAGTACTTC.